This T cell receptor beta chain was sequenced during a study of blood T cell repertoires in COVID-19. Across the study: The study drew acute and convalescent COVID-19 samples from the United States, Italy and Spain.

Produced via immunoSEQ multiplex PCR; TCRdb's table is partial and in-frame only. Here the sample spans about 270,000 clones, over 80% being singletons. This clone was counted a single time. Germline V gives CDR1 MNHEY, CDR2 SMNVEV (reference sequence). V lost 7 bases and J lost 2, with 11 bases in between. The CDR3 is 13 amino acids. Recruits, aged roughly 18 to 95 years, lived in 24 US areas. Categorization into cohorts depended on clinical history that participants reported. The receptor comes from a woman aged 25 to 39 with acute COVID-19. Sequencing was carried out using PBMCs or T cells enriched from blood (not recorded which). V usage is TRBV27 and J usage is TRBJ1-1; D is unclear. DNA of the CDR3: TGTGCCAGCATCGGGTATTTTAACACTGAAGCTTTCTTT. The encoded protein is CASIGYFNTEAFF.